This T cell receptor (beta chain) was sequenced during a study of identical twins. The germline V gene encodes CDR1 MNHEY and CDR2 SVGEGT. This CDR3 is 14 amino acids long. The junction had 11 bases not matched to a gene; V was cut back by 7 bases and J by 10 bases. This clonotype came up many times. TCRdb used MiXCR to reprocess the 5' RACE reads, holding one entry per CDR3 protein. The table lists about 290,000 distinct CDR3 sequences, just under 9.5% of them singletons. Only healthy Caucasians were included as donors. The data were also submitted as part of a second study, on yellow fever vaccine responses in identical twins.

V gene TRBV6-2 or TRBV6-3 combines with J gene TRBJ2-1; 9 bases are a match to TRBD2. The origin of this receptor is a woman aged 18-29 years in good health. The sequenced sample consisted of CD8+ T cells sorted from blood. The CDR3 sequence is CASNLLAGGGEQFF. CDR3 coding DNA: TGTGCCAGCAATCTTCTGGCGGGAGGGGGCGAGCAGTTCTTC.